A single sample gave rise to the 30 T cell receptor beta chains below, sequenced in a study of molecular identifiers for immune sequencing clone quantification. Via MiXCR, TCRdb re-called the PCR reads, giving one row per CDR3 protein. Of 100,000 or so distinct CDR3 sequences in the sample, under 40% were seen once. Sequencing was carried out using naive CD8+ T cells from blood, with Jurkat cell RNA spiked in. The sample's subset: FACS-sorted CD8+CD4-CCR7+CD45RA+ naive T cells. These receptor sequences come from a human donor in good health. Some libraries in this study had Jurkat cell RNA spiked in.

This clonotype has ten or more counts. V is TRBV5-1 and J is TRBJ2-7; no definite D call. Germline V gene lookup returns CDR1 SGHRS and CDR2 YFSETQ. The CDR3 has 15 amino acids. Trimming removed 2 bases from V and 1 base from J, with 13 bases in between. CDR3 sequence: CASSFLDTTSYEQYF. CDR3 in DNA: TGCGCCAGCAGCTTTTTGGATACCACTTCCTACGAGCAGTACTTC.

The CDR3 protein is CSARSAPLGGEQYF. The CDR3 region has the DNA TGCAGTGCTAGGAGTGCGCCCTTGGGAGGAGAGCAGTACTTC. V usage is TRBV20-1 and J usage is TRBJ2-7; D perhaps matches TRBD2 (6 bases). Germline loops: CDR1 DFQATT, CDR2 SNEGSKA (reference sequence). This CDR3 comprises 14 residues. The V end was cut by 3 bases, the J end by 7 bases, with 19 bases between.

A note on this clonotype: Since a much larger clone is just one base distant, this may be a read error. The gene calls are TRBV28 and TRBJ2-5; D uncertain. Germline assignment: CDR1 MDHEN and CDR2 SYDVKM. The ends were cut back, 5 bases at V and 9 bases at J, with 16 bases in the middle. This CDR3 is built from 13 residues. The CDR3 region is CASSQSERKSQYF. CDR3 coding DNA: TGTGCCAGCAGTCAGAGCGAAAGGAAGTCCCAGTACTTC.

This clonotype has only a few counts. The rearrangement joins TRBV5-1 to TRBJ1-2; D is unclear. Trimming left V 5 bases short and J 4 bases short, with 18 bases between. Germline loops: CDR1 SGHRS, CDR2 YFSETQ. The CDR3 contains 15 residues. CDR3 nucleotide sequence: TGCGCCAGCAGACCAACAGCCACCCAGTTCTATGGCTACACCTTC. This translates into CASRPTATQFYGYTF.

The table lists this clonotype with a few counts. The V call is TRBV28, the J call TRBJ2-7; D perhaps matches TRBD1 (6 bases). V gave up 11 bases and J gave up 0 bases, with 17 bases separating them. CDR1 MDHEN and CDR2 SYDVKM come from the germline V gene. The CDR3 loop spans 14 amino acids. The CDR3 here is CAVWPRDTSYEQYF. CDR3 in DNA: TGTGCCGTATGGCCCCGGGACACCTCCTACGAGCAGTACTTC. Together with reference TRBV28 and TRBJ2-7, the CDR3 gives the full variable domain: DVKVTQSSRYLVKRTGEKVFLECVQDMDHENMFWYRQDPGLGLRLIYFSYDVKMKEKGDIPEGYSVSREKKERFSLILESASTNQTSMYLCAVWPRDTSYEQYFGPGTRLTVT.

This clonotype was seen a few times. This chain joins TRBV9 and TRBJ2-1; tentative D call: TRBD2 (6 bases). Per the germline V gene, CDR1 is SGDLS and CDR2 is YYNGEE. V lost 6 bases and J 0 bases, leaving 13 bases between the germline ends. The CDR3 has 15 residues. CDR3 protein: CASTLGGYSYNEQFF. In DNA, the CDR3 is TGTGCCAGCACCCTGGGGGGATACTCCTACAATGAGCAGTTCTTC. Using reference TRBV9 and TRBJ2-1 for the parts outside the CDR3, the full variable domain is DSGVTQTPKHLITATGQRVTLRCSPRSGDLSVYWYQQSLDQGLQFLIQYYNGEERAKGNILERFSAQQFPDLHSELNLSSLELGDSALYFCASTLGGYSYNEQFFGPGTRLTVL.

The V gene is TRBV11-2, the J gene TRBJ2-4; D is ambiguous. The CDR3 spans 21 residues. CDR1 is SGHAT, CDR2 FQNNGV, per germline. V was trimmed by 4 bases and J by 0 bases, leaving 28 bases between them. CDR3 sequence: CASSSNPPVSAGTLAKNIQYF. CDR3 DNA: TGTGCCAGCAGCTCCAATCCCCCAGTTAGTGCTGGAACCCTAGCCAAAAACATTCAGTACTTC. The whole variable domain, remainder taken from reference TRBV11-2 and TRBJ2-4, is EAGVAQSPRYKIIEKRQSVAFWCNPISGHATLYWYQQILGQGPKLLIQFQNNGVVDDSQLPKDRFSAERLKGVDSTLKIQPAKLEDSAVYLCASSSNPPVSAGTLAKNIQYFGAGTRLSVL.

This chain uses TRBV27 with TRBJ2-7; D not resolved. Germline V gene lookup returns CDR1 MNHEY and CDR2 SMNVEV (reference sequence). V gave up 1 base and J gave up 6 bases, with 19 bases separating them. This CDR3 is built from 16 residues. CDR3 in amino acids: CASSLYNGVSHSEQYF. The CDR3 DNA reads TGTGCCAGCAGTTTATATAACGGAGTTAGCCATAGCGAGCAGTACTTC.

This clonotype came up a few times. The chain combines TRBV6-5 with TRBJ1-4; 9 nucleotides line up with TRBD1. This CDR3 spans 16 amino acids. V was pared by 6 bases and J by 4 bases, with 9 bases of the junction left unmatched. Germline CDR1 is MNHEY and CDR2 is SVGAGI. The CDR3 region has the DNA TGTGCCAGCAGCTACGGGACAGGGAATCTTAATGAAAAACTGTTTTTT. Protein product: CASSYGTGNLNEKLFF.

As to this clonotype: A much larger clone lies a single base off, so this may be a read error. Since the CDR3 does not end with the conserved phenylalanine or tryptophan, this likely comes from a read error. The rearrangement links TRBV7-9 to TRBJ2-3; D perhaps matches TRBD2 (6 bases). Trimming took off 7 bases at V and 4 bases at J, with 21 bases between the two ends. The CDR3 sequence is 16 residues long. The germline CDR1 and CDR2 sequences are SEHNR and FQNEAQ (reference sequence). CDR3 amino acids: CASTLGGSRLADTQYL. The CDR3 nucleotides are TGTGCCAGCACCCTCGGAGGGTCCAGGTTGGCAGATACGCAGTATCTT.

Notes on this clonotype: A read error is possible here, since a much larger clone lies one base away. This chain joins TRBV28 and TRBJ2-7, with TRBD2 identical over 7 bases. CDR1 MDHEN and CDR2 SYDVKM come from the germline V gene. This CDR3 spans 14 amino acids. Trimming took 3 bases from V and 3 from J; bases not matched to a gene: 5. The CDR3 protein is CASSFYASGYEQYF. In DNA, the CDR3 is TGTGCCAGCAGTTTCTACGCTAGCGGCTACGAGCAGTACTTC.

The sample holds many counts of this clonotype. The chain combines TRBV28 with TRBJ2-1, with TRBD2 identical over 8 bases. This CDR3 contains 15 residues. From germline, CDR1 is MDHEN and CDR2 SYDVKM. The ends lost 6 bases at V and 2 bases at J; junction bases unmatched: 6. The CDR3 protein is CASRPIAGTYNEQFF. The CDR3 DNA sequence: TGTGCCAGCAGGCCCATAGCGGGAACCTACAATGAGCAGTTCTTC. The variable domain in full, with the rest retrieved from reference TRBV28 and TRBJ2-1, is DVKVTQSSRYLVKRTGEKVFLECVQDMDHENMFWYRQDPGLGLRLIYFSYDVKMKEKGDIPEGYSVSREKKERFSLILESASTNQTSMYLCASRPIAGTYNEQFFGPGTRLTVL.

This clonotype was picked up many times. The chain uses TRBV20-1 and TRBJ2-7; 8 bases line up with TRBD2. The V segment lost 1 base and the J segment 4 bases; nucleotides outside the gene matches: 3. This CDR3 region has 13 residues. Germline V gene data show CDR1 as DFQATT and CDR2 as SNEGSKA (reference sequence). Written as DNA, the CDR3 is TGCAGTGCTAGAGGGACTAGCATATACGAGCAGTACTTC. Its translation is CSARGTSIYEQYF.

The J gene is TRBJ2-1, the V gene TRBV4-1; the D is unclear. CDR1 and CDR2 (germline): MGHRA, YSYEKL. Trimming left V 0 bases short and J 10 bases short, with 4 bases between. The CDR3 is 11 residues long. The CDR3 bases are TGCGCCAGCAGCCAAGATCTCGAGCAGTTCTTC. This translates into CASSQDLEQFF.

The chain is built from TRBV28 and TRBJ2-7, with 10 bases matching TRBD1. The V and J ends lost 5 bases and 4 bases, in that order; junction bases with no gene match: 2. This CDR3 region has 13 residues. Germline-derived CDR1 and CDR2 are MDHEN and SYDVKM. CDR3 region: CASSRQGAYEQYF. In DNA, the CDR3 is TGTGCCAGCAGTCGACAGGGGGCTTACGAGCAGTACTTC.

A single count supports this clonotype. A read error is possible here, since a much larger clone lies one base away. The chain is built from TRBV28 and TRBJ2-1, with D uncertain. CDR3 length: 11 amino acids. Per germline, CDR1 MDHEN and CDR2 SYDVKM. This CDR3 reads CASSSGNKQFF. The CDR3, as DNA: TGTGCCAGCAGTTCGGGCAATAAGCAGTTCTTC. Full variable domain (outside the CDR3, taken from reference TRBV28 and TRBJ2-1): DVKVTQSSRYLVKRTGEKVFLECVQDMDHENMFWYRQDPGLGLRLIYFSYDVKMKEKGDIPEGYSVSREKKERFSLILESASTNQTSMYLCASSSGNKQFFGPGTRLTVL.

With respect to this clonotype: A clone one base away is much larger, so this may be a read error. The V call is TRBV7-9, the J call TRBJ2-5, with TRBD2 as a possible D gene (6 bases). The CDR3 has 15 amino acids. Germline lookup yields CDR1 SEHNR and CDR2 FQNEAQ (reference sequence). Trimming took 2 bases from V and 5 from J, leaving 15 bases between them. The chain's CDR3 is CASSLYQLATETQYF. The DNA for the CDR3 is TGTGCCAGCAGCTTATATCAGCTAGCGACCGAGACCCAGTACTTC. Drawing the rest from reference TRBV7-9 and TRBJ2-5, the complete variable domain is DTGVSQNPRHKITKRGQNVTFRCDPISEHNRLYWYRQTLGQGPEFLTYFQNEAQLEKSRLLSDRFSAERPKGSFSTLEIQRTEQGDSAMYLCASSLYQLATETQYFGPGTRLLVL.

The rearrangement links TRBV27 to TRBJ1-4; 7 bases map to TRBD1. This CDR3 contains 15 residues. The V segment lost 5 bases and the J segment 5 bases; nucleotides outside the gene matches: 8. The V gene's germline CDR1 is MNHEY and CDR2 SMNVEV (reference sequence). CDR3 sequence reads: CASSKGQTLNEKLFF. DNA of the CDR3: TGTGCCAGCAGTAAGGGACAGACACTGAATGAAAAACTGTTTTTT.

The V call is TRBV5-1, the J call TRBJ2-1; a possible D gene is TRBD1 (6 bases). V lost 3 bases and J lost 0, with 10 bases in between. CDR1 is SGHRS and CDR2 is YFSETQ in the germline V gene. This CDR3 is 15 amino acids long. The CDR3 loop is CASSSGDTSYNEQFF. CDR3 in DNA: TGCGCCAGCAGCTCCGGGGACACCTCCTACAATGAGCAGTTCTTC.

The chain links TRBV11-2 to TRBJ2-7; weak D call: TRBD1 (6 bases). CDR1 is SGHAT, CDR2 FQNNGV, per germline. The CDR3 extends over 14 amino acids. V lost 9 bases to trimming and J lost 6 bases, with 21 bases between them. In nucleotides, the CDR3 is TGTGCCAGTAGCCAATCAGGAGGACAGTCCGAGCAGTACTTC. Its translation: CASSQSGGQSEQYF.

For the CDR3, the DNA is TGTGCCAGCAGTCCACGGACTAGCTCCCCCACAGATACGCAGTATTTT. Its protein is CASSPRTSSPTDTQYF. The rearrangement links TRBV6-1 to TRBJ2-3; 8 bases line up with TRBD2. The junction had 9 bases not matched to a gene; V was cut back by 5 bases and J by 2 bases. Germline V gene lookup returns CDR1 MNHNS and CDR2 SASEGT. CDR3 size: 16 residues.

To note about this clonotype: The junction does not match germline at one end; this may be a read error. The chain links TRBV29-1 to TRBJ2-2, with a possible D match to TRBD2 (5 bases). Germline V gene lookup returns CDR1 SQVTM and CDR2 ANQGSEA. This CDR3 has 14 amino acids. This CDR3 reads CSVERDANTGEPFF. In nucleotides, the CDR3 is TGCAGCGTTGAAAGGGATGCGAACACCGGGGAGCCGTTTTTT.

Turning to this clonotype: A read error is possible here, since a much larger clone lies one base away. This sequence joins TRBV29-1 and TRBJ2-5; 7 nucleotides agree with TRBD2. The germline CDR1 and CDR2 sequences are SQVTM and ANQGSEA. The CDR3 contains 14 residues. This chain's CDR3 is CSAPPSGRQGTQYF. The CDR3 DNA reads as TGCAGCGCCCCACCTAGCGGACGCCAAGGGACCCAGTACTTC.

This sequence joins TRBV9 and TRBJ2-3, with D possibly TRBD2 on 5 matching bases. Trimming took 0 bases from V and 4 from J, leaving 15 bases between them. Germline V lookup: CDR1 SGDLS, CDR2 YYNGEE. The CDR3 has 16 residues. CDR3 residues: CASSVDDLLGADTQYF. The CDR3 coding sequence is TGTGCCAGCAGCGTAGACGATCTACTAGGCGCAGATACGCAGTATTTT.

Ten or more counts support this clonotype. V usage is TRBV18 and J usage is TRBJ2-1, with TRBD2 as a possible D gene (5 bases). Germline CDR1 reads KGHSH; CDR2 reads LQKENI. The ends were cut back, 5 bases at V and 12 bases at J, with 20 bases in the middle. This CDR3 comprises 14 residues. As DNA, the CDR3 is TGTGCCAGCTCAGACGGGGTGGCAAAAAGGTGGCAGTTCTTC. It translates to CASSDGVAKRWQFF.

As regards this clonotype: A much larger clone lies one base from this, so it may be a read error. The gene calls are TRBV6-5 and TRBJ2-7; TRBD2 agrees at 8 bases. Germline trimming cut 2 bases from V and 2 bases from J; bases unmatched to any gene: 2. The CDR3 runs 14 residues. Germline V CDR1 and CDR2: MNHEY, SVGAGI. The CDR3 coding sequence is TGTGCCAGCAGTTACGCGGGACTAGCCTACGAGCAGTACTTC. It yields the protein CASSYAGLAYEQYF.

J is TRBJ2-7 and V is TRBV29-1; D call uncertain. The CDR3 has 11 residues. Germline V CDR1 and CDR2: SQVTM, ANQGSEA. The V end lost 5 bases, the J end lost 4 bases, and 9 bases lay between the germline ends. This CDR3 reads CSVLLDYEQYF. DNA of the CDR3: TGCAGCGTTCTTCTGGATTACGAGCAGTACTTC.

To note about this clonotype: A read error is possible here, since a much larger clone lies one base away. The chain recombines TRBV29-1 with TRBJ1-1; D gene ambiguous. The germline gives CDR1 SQVTM, CDR2 ANQGSEA. The CDR3 is 11 residues long. This chain's CDR3 is CGVEETPVQVF. CDR3 sequence (DNA): TGCGGCGTTGAAGAGACCCCAGTCCAGGTCTTT.

About this clonotype itself: Since a much larger clone is just one base distant, this may be a read error. J is TRBJ2-7 and V is TRBV14; TRBD2 might be the D (5 bases). Germline lookup yields CDR1 SGHDN and CDR2 FVKESK. The CDR3 covers 16 residues. Trimming shortened V by 0 bases and J by 2 bases, and 14 bases separated the two germline ends. CDR3 nucleotide sequence: TGTGCCAGCAGCCAAGATGAGGGCCGCGGCACCTACGAGCAGTACTTC. It codes for CASSQDEGRGTYEQYF.

This clonotype was seen many times. J is TRBJ2-1 and V is TRBV4-3; 8 nucleotides match TRBD2. V shed 6 bases, J shed 4 bases, and the junction held 5 bases outside the gene matches. Germline loops: CDR1 LGHNA, CDR2 YSLEER. This CDR3 spans 14 amino acids. The CDR3, as DNA: TGCGCCAGCAGTCCCGGGACTAGGTACAATGAGCAGTTCTTC. It codes for CASSPGTRYNEQFF.